The 11 T cell receptor beta chains below all came from one sample that was sequenced in a study of CD8+ T cells in alopecia areata. Treatment described: oral pan-JAK inhibitor, 5-10 mg twice daily. Individuals with alopecia areata gave both lesional scalp punch biopsies and peripheral blood for collection. Reverse transcription of extracted RNA yielded cDNA, which provided the sequencing template. The protocol was immunoSEQ multiplex PCR, while the TCRdb copy is restricted to in-frame clones and leaves out a portion. The table includes fewer than 25,000 clones, 59% detected once. The sequencing used skin, collected at week 4, from a patient treated with tofacitinib. The receptors stem from a human donor with alopecia areata.

The chain combines TRBV28 with TRBJ2-2; D gene ambiguous. This CDR3 comprises 12 residues. The germline V gene encodes CDR1 MDHEN and CDR2 SYDVKM. Trimming removed 2 bases at V and 15 bases at J, with 13 bases between. CDR3 DNA: TGTGCCAGCAGTTTACAGACCGCCCGGTTGTTTTTT. Encoded protein: CASSLQTARLFF. Full variable domain (missing parts from reference TRBV28 and TRBJ2-2): DVKVTQSSRYLVKRTGEKVFLECVQDMDHENMFWYRQDPGLGLRLIYFSYDVKMKEKGDIPEGYSVSREKKERFSLILESASTNQTSMYLCASSLQTARLFFGEGSRLTVL.

V is TRBV7-6 and J is TRBJ2-5; D might be TRBD2 (5 bases). CDR1 and CDR2 from the germline V gene are SGHVS and FNYEAQ. This CDR3 region has 13 residues. Trimming stripped 1 base from V and 7 bases from J, with 10 bases between. The CDR3 DNA sequence: TGTGCCAGCAGCTTAGGGAATGAGGGGACCCAGTACTTC. Its protein product is CASSLGNEGTQYF.

This chain joins TRBV6-5 and TRBJ1-6, with 7 bases identical to TRBD1. Germline V gives CDR1 MNHEY, CDR2 SVGAGI. J lost 9 bases, V lost 6 bases, and 8 bases had no gene match. The length of the CDR3 is 14 residues. The CDR3 spells CASSPGTESSPLHF. The CDR3 DNA follows: TGTGCCAGCAGCCCCGGGACAGAGAGTTCACCCCTCCACTTT.

This clone came up a few times. The chain uses TRBV4-3 and TRBJ2-1; 10 bases fit TRBD1. V shed 1 base, J shed 4 bases, and the junction held 10 bases outside the gene matches. This CDR3 is built from 18 residues. Germline V gene lookup returns CDR1 LGHNA and CDR2 YSLEER. DNA of the CDR3: TGCGCCAGCAGCCAAGCATGGGCGGGACAGGGGATTTACAATGAGCAGTTCTTC. This translates into CASSQAWAGQGIYNEQFF.

Concerning this clone: Other DNA variants within this sample encode the same CDR3. The chain couples TRBV9 to TRBJ2-1, with 10 bases lining up with TRBD1. The trim removed 3 bases at V and 5 bases at J, leaving 5 bases unmatched. Germline values: CDR1 SGDLS, CDR2 YYNGEE. The CDR3 contains 15 residues. The CDR3 region has the DNA TGTGCCAGCAGCGCGACAGGGGGCTTGAACAATGAGCAGTTCTTC. Its translation: CASSATGGLNNEQFF. The full variable domain, its missing parts supplied by reference TRBV9 and TRBJ2-1, is DSGVTQTPKHLITATGQRVTLRCSPRSGDLSVYWYQQSLDQGLQFLIQYYNGEERAKGNILERFSAQQFPDLHSELNLSSLELGDSALYFCASSATGGLNNEQFFGPGTRLTVL.

V usage is TRBV28 and J usage is TRBJ2-7; D tentatively fits TRBD1 or TRBD2 (6 bases each). The CDR3 is made up of 14 amino acids. V was shortened by 6 bases and J by 2 bases, with 14 bases between the two germline ends. From germline, CDR1 is MDHEN and CDR2 SYDVKM. The CDR3 DNA sequence: TGTGCCAGCAGAACCGGGGGCCGGACCTACGAGCAGTACTTC. This gives the protein CASRTGGRTYEQYF.

The chain employs TRBV5-4 and TRBJ1-2; D call uncertain. V shed 9 bases and J shed 3 bases, with 15 bases lying between them. Looked up from germline, CDR1 is SGHNT and CDR2 is YYREEE (reference sequence). This CDR3 is 13 amino acids long. CDR3 in amino acids: CATRPGDDYGYTF. The CDR3 coding sequence is TGTGCCACCCGACCCGGGGATGACTATGGCTACACCTTC.

This clone has just a few counts. The chain combines TRBV7-8 with TRBJ2-5, with D perhaps matching TRBD1 (5 bases). The CDR3 spans 13 residues. The V end lost 5 bases, the J end lost 7 bases, and 14 bases lay between the germline ends. The germline CDR1 and CDR2 sequences are SGHVS and FQNEAQ. The CDR3 sequence is CASSVQEMGTQYF. The CDR3 DNA reads TGTGCCAGCAGCGTACAGGAGATGGGGACCCAGTACTTC.

This clone appeared a few times. The V call is TRBV11-2, the J call TRBJ1-6; possibly TRBD1 for D (5 bases). This CDR3 has 16 amino acids. The germline V gene encodes CDR1 SGHAT and CDR2 FQNNGV. V gave up 4 bases and J gave up 5 bases, with 15 bases separating them. The CDR3 nucleotides read TGTGCCAGCAGCTATAACGGGGGATGGGATAATTCACCCCTCCACTTT. Its protein product is CASSYNGGWDNSPLHF.

This sequence joins TRBV6-5 and TRBJ2-7; 8 bases are shared with TRBD1. Germline values: CDR1 MNHEY, CDR2 SVGAGI. V lost 7 bases and J lost 3; bases outside the gene matches: 8. The CDR3 totals 14 residues. Here the CDR3 reads CASMRTGKGYEQYF. The CDR3 DNA sequence: TGTGCCAGCATGAGGACAGGGAAGGGCTACGAGCAGTACTTC.

V and J are TRBV6-1 and TRBJ2-6; TRBD1 agrees at 9 bases. Germline values: CDR1 MNHNS, CDR2 SASEGT. V dropped 8 bases and J dropped 7; count of bases not matched to a gene: 6. The CDR3 sequence is 14 residues long. The CDR3 DNA follows: TGTGCCAGCCTGGGACAGGGAGGTGCCAACGTCCTGACTTTC. Protein product: CASLGQGGANVLTF.